This passage covers 4 T cell receptor beta chains from one sample sequenced in a study of T cells in Graves' hyperthyroidism and ophthalmopathy (dated 2019 in TCRdb). Libraries were made using multiplex PCR. Instrument used: Illumina HiSeq 2000. Amplification of TCR beta CDR3 regions was carried out from RNA transcripts. A first-round RT-PCR of the TCR CDR3 used the HTBI primer set with the Qiagen OneStep RT-PCR kit. In-frame beta chains were kept once TCRdb had trimmed the public reads at Q25 with fastp and called clones with MiXCR. Entries that share a CDR3 protein sequence are merged under the most common genes and DNA. The sample has some 800,000 distinct CDR3 sequences on record, roughly 40% of them singletons. The leading ten clones occupy approximately 8.7% of the sample. Sequencing was done on a sample of blood. These receptor sequences come from a man aged 18 to 29 with Graves' hyperthyroidism.

The table lists this clonotype with a few counts. CDR3 loop: CSVDSPRGDGNTIYF. CDR3 coding DNA: TGCAGCGTTGACTCCCCGAGAGGGGACGGAAACACCATATATTTT. This chain uses TRBV29-1 with TRBJ1-3, with D maybe TRBD1 (5 bases). Germline V gives CDR1 SQVTM, CDR2 ANQGSEA. The CDR3 sequence is 15 residues long. Trimming stripped 3 bases from V and 4 bases from J, with 16 bases between.

The chain has TRBV12-3 or TRBV12-4 and TRBJ1-2, with TRBD1 identical over 11 bases. CDR3 length: 16 amino acids. The J segment lost 5 bases and the V segment lost 6 bases, leaving 11 bases of the junction unmatched. The DNA of the CDR3 is TGTGCCAGCAGCCAAGACGGACAGGGGGCGGGGTATGGCTACACCTTC. This sequence encodes CASSQDGQGAGYGYTF.

As to this clonotype: A much larger clone lies a single base off, so this may be a read error. The rearrangement joins TRBV7-2 to TRBJ1-1, with D possibly being TRBD1 (6 bases). Germline CDR1 is SGHTA and CDR2 is FQGNSA. With 7 bases removed from V and 4 bases from J, the gap between germline ends came to 16 bases. This CDR3 spans 14 amino acids. The CDR3 sequence: CASTAFGQSTEAFF. The CDR3 coding sequence is TGTGCCAGCACCGCCTTCGGACAGAGCACTGAAGCTTTCTTT.

V gene TRBV6-5 combines with J gene TRBJ1-1; 10 bases are shared with TRBD1. V lost 5 bases, J lost 5 bases, and 5 bases stayed unmatched. Per germline, CDR1 MNHEY and CDR2 SVGAGI. The CDR3 runs to 14 residues. The CDR3, as DNA: TGTGCCAGCAGTAACGGACAGGGGGGGACTGAAGCTTTCTTT. Translation gives CASSNGQGGTEAFF.